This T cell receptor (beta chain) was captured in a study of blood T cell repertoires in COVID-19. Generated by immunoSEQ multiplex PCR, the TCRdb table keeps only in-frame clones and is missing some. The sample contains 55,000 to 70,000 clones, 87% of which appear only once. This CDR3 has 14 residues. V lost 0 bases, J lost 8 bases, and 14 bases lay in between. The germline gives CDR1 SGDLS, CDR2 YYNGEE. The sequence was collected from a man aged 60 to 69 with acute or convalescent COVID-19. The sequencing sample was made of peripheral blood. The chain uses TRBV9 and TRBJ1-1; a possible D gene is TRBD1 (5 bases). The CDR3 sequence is CASSVEPGTSEAFF. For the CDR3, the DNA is TGTGCCAGCAGCGTAGAGCCCGGGACTAGCGAAGCTTTCTTT.